The clone carrying this T cell receptor beta chain was seen many times. Antigen specificity is unknown. The germline V gene has CDR1 SNHLY and CDR2 FYNNEI. Trimming cost V 6 bases and J 3 bases; bases outside gene matches: 8. The CDR3 loop spans 15 amino acids. This specimen belongs to a study of CD8+CD57+ T cells in acquired aplastic anemia. Study-wide background: Recorded DNA amounts for sorted CD4+ and CD8+ cells had an average of roughly 3.4 ug. Average CD4+ read depth in healthy donors was around 10 million reads. Findings and caveats of the study: Patients did not significantly differ from controls in CD8+ Simpson's diversity.

Genomic DNA templated the TCR beta VDJ and CDR3 profiling. TCRdb called the reads again in MiXCR, with one record for every CDR3 protein. The sample has 200,000 to 250,000 distinct CDR3 sequences, about a third seen once. The clonotype originates from a human donor in good health, serving as a control. This rearrangement joins TRBV2 to TRBJ1-5, with TRBD1 matching over 7 bases. Sequenced: sorted CD4+, CD8+, or CD8+CD57+ T cells (not recorded which) from PBMCs. The CDR3 protein is CASSSGQAINQPQHF. The CDR3 DNA reads as TGTGCCAGCAGCTCAGGACAGGCCATCAATCAGCCCCAGCATTTT.